One T cell receptor beta chain is described in this entry. The CDR3 contains 15 residues. V lost 6 bases, J lost 2 bases, and 16 bases lay in between. Germline CDR1 and CDR2: MNHEY and SMNVEV (reference sequence). TCRdb's table, derived via immunoSEQ multiplex PCR, lists solely in-frame clones and lacks some. The table includes under 110,000 clones, around 89% detected once. The source of the sample is a study of cytomegalovirus exposure and HLA in healthy donors. V is TRBV27 and J is TRBJ2-5, with a weak D call TRBD1 (6 bases). Source material: PBMCs. The sequence came from a woman aged 18-35 years in good health and CMV-seropositive. The CDR3 DNA follows: TGTGCCAGCAGAATTTTTTCCGGGACACAAGAGACCCAGTACTTC. It translates to CASRIFSGTQETQYF.